This T cell receptor (beta chain) appears in the sequencing data of a study of shared clonotypes between healthy human individuals. Study-wide points: Shared clonotypes: about 5.3% naive CD4, around 4% naive CD8, over 2% memory CD4, 0.4% memory CD8.

On this clone: Its antigen is undetermined.

CD8 cells classed as naive were CD45RO-negative and positively selected for CCR7, excluding terminally differentiated effector memory CD45RA+ cells. Donors comprised healthy HIV-negative adults lacking recent acute infections or vaccinations. The assay was immunoSEQ multiplex PCR, and TCRdb's table has in-frame clones only and misses some. The sample records around 1.9 million clones, 93% being singletons. The CDR3 consists of 17 residues. Germline V gene lookup returns CDR1 LGHNA and CDR2 YSLEER. V was cut by 1 base and J by 4 bases, with 19 bases left in between. The rearrangement links TRBV4-3 to TRBJ2-5; TRBD1 or TRBD2 may be the D gene (5 bases each). This TCR derives from a man aged 18 to 29 in good health. Some clones in this sample may be carry-over from other donors' samples. The sequenced sample consisted of naive CD8+ T cells from PBMCs. CDR3 coding DNA: TGCGCCAGCAGCCAAGGGCCCGGGGCGCATGGGGGAGAGACCCAGTACTTC. Protein product: CASSQGPGAHGGETQYF.